This entry describes one T cell receptor beta chain. Its specificity is unknown. RNA transcripts yielded amplified TCR beta CDR3 regions. RT-PCR in the first round used HTBI primers; a second-round multiplex PCR followed. TCRdb re-derived calls from the multiplex PCR reads in MiXCR, one entry per CDR3 protein. The sample holds about 550,000 distinct CDR3 sequences; under 45% are singletons and the top ten take around 4.6%. The record originates from a study of Graves' ophthalmopathy and Graves' hyperthyroidism. Regarding the study as a whole: Forecasting of ophthalmopathy progression by the model achieved around 68% sensitivity and about 77% specificity. Clonotypes were expanded in thyroid at above 0.001 frequency, and most also appeared in blood.

Diagnosis was based on clinical symptoms, serum thyroxine, TRAb, thyroid ultrasound and orbital computed tomography. CDR3 size: 10 residues. Germline values: CDR1 MGHDK, CDR2 SYGVNS. Sequenced input: peripheral blood or thyroid tissue (not recorded which). The chain couples TRBV25-1 to TRBJ2-5; D uncertain. The J call may not be correct, given that the DNA end is closer to TRBJ2-1. This clonotype was sampled from an adult man with Graves' hyperthyroidism. CDR3 region: CASSDPPQFF. The CDR3 DNA sequence: TGTGCCAGCAGTGATCCCCCGCAGTTCTTC.